Listed below are T cell receptor beta chains from one sample, sequenced in a study of human T cells and chemical hapten exposure. MiXCR, applied by TCRdb to the RACE reads, yields one record per CDR3 protein. The data hold 55,000 to 75,000 distinct CDR3 sequences, with 12% observed a single time. This specimen consisted of whole blood, obtained in connection with sensitization to the hapten diphenylcyclopropenone (DPC). The source of these receptors is a man aged 25-40 years with alopecia areata. Some clones in this sample may be carry-over from other donors' samples. CDR3s include the opening cysteine and the closing phenylalanine or tryptophan. A D gene is named only where the DNA matches it firmly. Rows give clone size only sometimes, using once, few, many, or a class for an expanded clone.

j_call cdr3_length clone_size d_call v_call cdr3_aa cdr3_nt
TRBJ2-7 19 - TRBD2 TRBV10-2 CASSPSILTSARTSYEQYF TGCGCCAGCAGTCCCTCTATCCTGACTAGCGCCCGGACGTCCTACGAGCAGTACTTC
TRBJ1-1 13 many - TRBV7-3 CASSRQSYTEAFF TGTGCCAGCAGCCGACAGAGCTACACTGAAGCTTTCTTT
TRBJ2-5 16 few - TRBV6-5 CASSYSAVPPEETQYF TGTGCCAGCAGTTACTCGGCGGTACCCCCAGAGGAGACCCAGTACTTC
TRBJ2-2 11 - - TRBV28 CASSSTRELFF TGTGCCAGCAGCTCGACCCGGGAGCTGTTTTTT
TRBJ1-5 13 many - TRBV6-4 CASSAEGGQPQHF TGTGCCAGCAGTGCCGAGGGGGGACAGCCCCAGCATTTT
TRBJ2-2 15 - - TRBV7-2 CASSLQATTGGELFF TGTGCCAGCAGCTTACAGGCCACGACCGGCGGGGAGCTGTTTTTT
TRBJ2-1 15 - - TRBV4-3 CASSQDVRNYNEQFF TGCGCCAGCAGCCAAGATGTGCGGAACTACAATGAGCAGTTCTTC
TRBJ2-7 15 many TRBD2 TRBV5-4 CASSLGGLGDYEQYF TGTGCCAGCAGCTTGGGGGGACTAGGGGACTACGAGCAGTACTTC
TRBJ1-2 13 many - TRBV28 CASSSGHLYGYTF TGTGCCAGCAGTTCCGGGCACCTTTATGGCTACACCTTC
TRBJ1-4 15 - - TRBV5-1 CASSLDGDGYEKLFF TGCGCCAGCAGCTTGGACGGGGATGGGTATGAAAAACTGTTTTTT
TRBJ1-1 15 many TRBD1 TRBV5-1 CASKRTGVMNTEAFF TGCGCCAGCAAGCGGACAGGGGTAATGAACACTGAAGCTTTCTTT
TRBJ2-7 13 few - TRBV28 CASHPPQGSEQYF TGTGCCAGCCATCCGCCCCAGGGTAGCGAGCAGTACTTC
TRBJ1-5 14 few - TRBV11-2 CASSLVGGNQPQHF TGTGCCAGCAGCTTAGTAGGGGGGAATCAGCCCCAGCATTTT
TRBJ1-3 16 - TRBD1 TRBV15 CATSSEQGISGNTIYF TGTGCCACCAGCAGTGAACAGGGGATCTCTGGAAACACCATATATTTT
TRBJ2-1 15 many - TRBV16 CASSQWQSSYNEQFF TGTGCCAGCAGCCAATGGCAGAGCTCCTACAATGAGCAGTTCTTC
TRBJ2-1 14 - - TRBV2 CASSVEVGRNEQFF TGTGCCAGCAGTGTCGAGGTGGGGCGGAATGAGCAGTTCTTC
TRBJ2-7 13 - - TRBV6-2/TRBV6-3 CASSYSTVYEQYF TGTGCCAGCAGTTACTCGACCGTCTACGAGCAGTACTTC
TRBJ2-4 14 many - TRBV6-6 CASTRGLVENIQYF TGTGCCAGCACAAGGGGGTTGGTGGAAAACATTCAGTACTTC
TRBJ2-3 13 many - TRBV5-1 CASRPRATDTQYF TGCGCCAGCAGACCTAGGGCAACAGATACGCAGTATTTT
TRBJ2-1 10 - - TRBV29-1 CSVLYNEQFF TGCAGCGTTCTCTACAATGAGCAGTTCTTC
TRBJ2-7 16 many TRBD2 TRBV27 CASSLSRTGGSYEQYF TGTGCCAGCAGTTTATCGCGAACGGGGGGGTCCTACGAGCAGTACTTC
TRBJ2-7 15 many TRBD1 TRBV28 CASSQPGQGSYEQYF TGTGCCAGCAGTCAACCGGGACAGGGCTCCTACGAGCAGTACTTC
TRBJ2-3 20 - TRBD1 TRBV12-3/TRBV12-4 CASSLFPGRARDRATDTQYF TGTGCCAGCAGTTTATTCCCGGGCCGGGCAAGGGACAGGGCCACAGATACGCAGTATTTT
TRBJ2-5 13 many - TRBV12-3/TRBV12-4 CASSFPPRETQYF TGTGCCAGCAGTTTCCCCCCGAGGGAGACCCAGTACTTC
TRBJ1-2 14 few - TRBV6-2/TRBV6-3 CASSPLRASGGYTF TGTGCCAGCAGTCCCCTTAGGGCATCGGGAGGCTACACCTTC
TRBJ1-2 13 - - TRBV7-9 CASSLKDRDGYTF TGTGCCAGCAGCTTAAAGGACAGAGATGGCTACACCTTC
TRBJ2-2 15 - - TRBV28 CASSPWERYTGELFF TGTGCCAGCAGTCCATGGGAGCGCTACACCGGGGAGCTGTTTTTT
TRBJ2-3 15 many - TRBV2 CASSWGASSTDTQYF TGTGCCAGCAGCTGGGGGGCTTCTAGCACAGATACGCAGTATTTT
TRBJ1-1 12 many - TRBV2 CASSEEIIEAFF TGTGCCAGCAGTGAAGAGATCATAGAAGCTTTCTTT
TRBJ2-1 19 - - TRBV4-2 CASSQVFRIDGHSYNEQIF TGTGCCAGCAGCCAAGTATTTCGAATTGACGGCCATTCCTACAATGAGCAGATCTTC
TRBJ2-2 15 few - TRBV19 CASSIGGINTGELFF TGTGCCAGTAGTATAGGGGGCATCAACACCGGGGAGCTGTTTTTT
TRBJ1-1 14 - - TRBV28 CASSSQPSNTEAFF TGTGCCAGCAGTTCACAGCCCTCGAACACTGAAGCTTTCTTT
TRBJ2-7 14 - TRBD1 TRBV4-1 CASSQVGQYYEQYF TGCGCCAGCAGCCAAGTGGGACAGTACTACGAGCAGTACTTC
TRBJ2-1 17 few TRBD2 TRBV28 CASSLWTLAGGPGEQFF TGTGCCAGCAGTTTATGGACCTTAGCGGGGGGGCCAGGAGAGCAGTTCTTC
TRBJ1-3 13 many - TRBV7-9 CASSLGGVNTIYF TGTGCCAGCAGCTTAGGAGGAGTAAACACCATATATTTT
TRBJ1-5 14 many - TRBV7-2 CASSRTVSNQPQHF TGTGCCAGCAGCCGGACGGTTAGCAATCAGCCCCAGCATTTT
TRBJ1-3 14 few - TRBV6-5 CASSPQGSENTIYF TGTGCCAGCAGTCCTCAGGGCTCTGAAAACACCATATATTTT
TRBJ2-3 15 few TRBD1 TRBV28 CATRLGQGRADTQYF TGTGCCACCCGACTCGGACAGGGGAGGGCAGATACGCAGTATTTT
TRBJ1-1 15 few TRBD1 TRBV11-3 CASSPAGTGPTEAFF TGTGCCAGCAGCCCCGCCGGGACAGGGCCCACTGAAGCTTTCTTT
TRBJ2-7 15 many - TRBV6-2/TRBV6-3 CASSYSFAAGEEQYF TGTGCCAGCAGTTACTCGTTCGCGGCAGGCGAGGAGCAGTACTTC
TRBJ2-1 17 - - TRBV24-1 CATSDSWGTGHYNEQFF TGTGCCACCAGTGATTCTTGGGGGACGGGACACTACAATGAGCAGTTCTTC
TRBJ2-7 16 few TRBD1 TRBV12-5 CASGLELGQGPYEQYF TGTGCTAGTGGTTTGGAACTTGGACAGGGGCCCTACGAGCAGTACTTC
TRBJ1-1 14 - - TRBV6-2/TRBV6-3 CASNLTELNTEAFF TGTGCCAGCAACCTGACAGAATTGAACACTGAAGCTTTCTTT
TRBJ1-1 15 - TRBD1 TRBV24-1 CATSEGGAENTEAFF TGTGCCACCAGTGAAGGGGGCGCGGAGAACACTGAAGCTTTCTTT
TRBJ2-5 15 few - TRBV9 CASSVVGSPRTAQYF TGTGCCAGCAGCGTAGTGGGTAGTCCGCGTACGGCCCAGTACTTC
TRBJ1-5 17 many - TRBV10-1 CASSESSRAGGNQPQHF TGCGCCAGCAGTGAGTCCAGCAGGGCGGGGGGCAATCAGCCCCAGCATTTT
TRBJ1-2 16 many - TRBV7-9 CASSSSGEQPSGGYTF TGTGCCAGCAGCTCTAGTGGGGAACAGCCATCCGGTGGCTACACCTTC
TRBJ2-7 14 few TRBD2 TRBV29-1 CSVGERLATGEQYF TGCAGCGTTGGAGAGCGACTAGCGACTGGGGAGCAGTACTTC
TRBJ2-3 13 many TRBD1 TRBV29-1 CSVRQGRTDTQYF TGCAGCGTAAGACAGGGTCGGACAGATACGCAGTATTTT
TRBJ1-1 12 few TRBD1 TRBV5-4 CASSQGGESAFF TGTGCCAGCAGCCAGGGGGGTGAGAGTGCTTTCTTT
TRBJ2-1 15 few - TRBV9 CASSVEGVQYNEQFF TGTGCCAGCAGCGTAGAGGGGGTCCAGTACAATGAGCAGTTCTTC